A selection of T cell receptor beta chains follows, all from one sample in a study of T cells in Graves' hyperthyroidism and ophthalmopathy. TCRdb redid the calling of the multiplex PCR reads with MiXCR, one entry per CDR3 protein. The sample yields hundreds of thousands of distinct CDR3 sequences, roughly 15% seen once. The sample consisted of blood. These receptors originate from a woman aged 40-49 years with Graves' hyperthyroidism. Both conserved end residues are part of each CDR3. The D gene is left open where the match is weak. The size entry is marked missing in some rows and otherwise reads once, few, many or a size class.

V gene: TRBV27
D gene: -
J gene: TRBJ2-1
clone size: many
CDR3 DNA: TGTGCCAGCAGTTTTGACTCTTCGAATGAGCAGTTCTTC
CDR3 protein: CASSFDSSNEQFF

V gene: TRBV20-1
D gene: TRBD1
J gene: TRBJ2-5
clone size: -
CDR3 DNA: TGCAGTGCTCTTTCGGGACAGGGGGCCCAGTACTTC
CDR3 protein: CSALSGQGAQYF

V gene: TRBV15
D gene: -
J gene: TRBJ1-2
clone size: -
CDR3 DNA: TGTGCCACCAGCAGAGAGGACGGAGGGACCTATGGCTACACCTTC
CDR3 protein: CATSREDGGTYGYTF

V gene: TRBV7-9
D gene: -
J gene: TRBJ1-5
clone size: -
CDR3 DNA: TGTGCCAGCAGCTTAGCAGGGGCAGGGGCGAGCAATCAGCCCCAGCATTTT
CDR3 protein: CASSLAGAGASNQPQHF

V gene: TRBV5-1
D gene: TRBD1
J gene: TRBJ1-1
clone size: -
CDR3 DNA: TGCGCCAGCAGCTTGGGGCAGACAGGGTTACGGACTGAAGCTTTCTTT
CDR3 protein: CASSLGQTGLRTEAFF

V gene: TRBV18
D gene: -
J gene: TRBJ2-1
clone size: -
CDR3 DNA: TGTGCCAGCTCACGAGTCAGGGGAGAGGACAATGAGCAGTTCTTC
CDR3 protein: CASSRVRGEDNEQFF

V gene: TRBV18
D gene: -
J gene: TRBJ2-7
clone size: -
CDR3 DNA: TGTGCCAGCTCCCCGCGAGTGGGTACGAGGGACGAGCAGTACTTC
CDR3 protein: CASSPRVGTRDEQYF

V gene: TRBV12-5
D gene: -
J gene: TRBJ1-5
clone size: -
CDR3 DNA: TGTGCTAGTGGTTGGGGGGGGAATCAGCCCCAGCATTTT
CDR3 protein: CASGWGGNQPQHF

V gene: TRBV19
D gene: -
J gene: TRBJ1-6
clone size: -
CDR3 DNA: TGTGCCAGTAGTACCAGAGACCCTTCGGCCCTCCACTTT
CDR3 protein: CASSTRDPSALHF

V gene: TRBV5-1
D gene: -
J gene: TRBJ2-3
clone size: many
CDR3 DNA: TGCGCCAGCAGCTTGCGGCAGCCAGATACGCAGTATTTT
CDR3 protein: CASSLRQPDTQYF

V gene: TRBV5-1
D gene: TRBD1
J gene: TRBJ2-5
clone size: few
CDR3 DNA: TGCGCCAGCAGCTTGGAACAGACAGGGGCGTGGGAGACCCAGTACTTC
CDR3 protein: CASSLEQTGAWETQYF

V gene: TRBV15
D gene: TRBD2
J gene: TRBJ2-4
clone size: many
CDR3 DNA: TGTGCCACCAGCTGGGTGCCAGCGGGAGAGGGAAACATTCAGTACTTC
CDR3 protein: CATSWVPAGEGNIQYF

V gene: TRBV28
D gene: -
J gene: TRBJ2-3
clone size: many
CDR3 DNA: TGTGCCAGCGAACCCCCTAGGACGGCACGCACAGATACGCAGTATTTT
CDR3 protein: CASEPPRTARTDTQYF

V gene: TRBV24-1
D gene: -
J gene: TRBJ2-4
clone size: many
CDR3 DNA: TGTGCCACCAGTGACTCGACAGGTTTAAACATTCAGTACTTC
CDR3 protein: CATSDSTGLNIQYF

V gene: TRBV3-1
D gene: TRBD2
J gene: TRBJ2-2
clone size: many
CDR3 DNA: TGTGCCAGCAGCCGGACTAGCGGGAGACCCGGGGAGCTGTTTTTT
CDR3 protein: CASSRTSGRPGELFF

V gene: TRBV20-1
D gene: TRBD2
J gene: TRBJ2-3
clone size: few
CDR3 DNA: TGCAGTGCTCCCACTAGCGGGAGAACAGATACGCAGTATTTT
CDR3 protein: CSAPTSGRTDTQYF

V gene: TRBV7-8
D gene: TRBD1
J gene: TRBJ2-7
clone size: many
CDR3 DNA: TGTGCCAGCAGCTTCAGACAGGGAGTATCCTACGAGCAGTACTTC
CDR3 protein: CASSFRQGVSYEQYF

V gene: TRBV6-6
D gene: -
J gene: TRBJ2-7
clone size: many
CDR3 DNA: TGTGCCAGCAGTTACTTCGCGGGAACCCCTAACGAGCAGTACTTC
CDR3 protein: CASSYFAGTPNEQYF

V gene: TRBV7-2
D gene: -
J gene: TRBJ2-7
clone size: few
CDR3 DNA: TGTGCCAGCAGCTCCCAGGGAGGCATCCCAGCCTACGAGCAGTACTTC
CDR3 protein: CASSSQGGIPAYEQYF

V gene: TRBV19
D gene: -
J gene: TRBJ1-4
clone size: -
CDR3 DNA: TGTGCCAGTAATCTTATGGGGTCTGATGAAAAACTGTTTTTT
CDR3 protein: CASNLMGSDEKLFF

V gene: TRBV7-9
D gene: -
J gene: TRBJ2-5
clone size: few
CDR3 DNA: TGTGCCAGCAGCTTAGCGGTGGGGCCCGCTATTCAAGAGACCCAGTACTTC
CDR3 protein: CASSLAVGPAIQETQYF

V gene: TRBV6-2/TRBV6-3
D gene: -
J gene: TRBJ2-7
clone size: many
CDR3 DNA: TGTGCCAGCAGTTATTGGGGGCTCGGCGAGCAGTACTTC
CDR3 protein: CASSYWGLGEQYF

V gene: TRBV3-1
D gene: TRBD2
J gene: TRBJ2-7
clone size: few
CDR3 DNA: TGTGCCAGCAGCTATACCGGGACTAGCGCTGCCTACGAGCAGTACTTC
CDR3 protein: CASSYTGTSAAYEQYF

V gene: TRBV5-1
D gene: -
J gene: TRBJ2-3
clone size: many
CDR3 DNA: TGTGCCAGCAGTTTCGGCGGGAGCACAGATACGCAGTATTTT
CDR3 protein: CASSFGGSTDTQYF

V gene: TRBV11-2
D gene: -
J gene: TRBJ2-2
clone size: many
CDR3 DNA: TGTGCCAGCAGCCCCTCGATTACACACGGGGAGCTGTTTTTT
CDR3 protein: CASSPSITHGELFF

V gene: TRBV5-1
D gene: -
J gene: TRBJ2-3
clone size: many
CDR3 DNA: TGCGCCAGCAGCTTGGAACGGGGCTCCGGTAATACGCAGTATTTT
CDR3 protein: CASSLERGSGNTQYF

V gene: TRBV4-1
D gene: -
J gene: TRBJ2-5
clone size: few
CDR3 DNA: TGCGCCAGCAGCGCACAGGGCCCCGGGGAGACCCAGTACTTC
CDR3 protein: CASSAQGPGETQYF

V gene: TRBV28
D gene: -
J gene: TRBJ2-4
clone size: many
CDR3 DNA: TGTGCCAGCAGCGGATTTTTGACAGGGACTAGGTATGAGTCCAAAAACATTCAGTACTTC
CDR3 protein: CASSGFLTGTRYESKNIQYF

V gene: TRBV4-2
D gene: -
J gene: TRBJ1-2
clone size: few
CDR3 DNA: TGTGCCAGCAGCCAAGATCGACAGATTGGCTACACCTTC
CDR3 protein: CASSQDRQIGYTF

V gene: TRBV13
D gene: TRBD2
J gene: TRBJ2-1
clone size: -
CDR3 DNA: TGTGCCAGCAGCTGGGGGACTAGATCCTACAATGAGCAGTTCTTC
CDR3 protein: CASSWGTRSYNEQFF

V gene: TRBV9
D gene: -
J gene: TRBJ2-2
clone size: -
CDR3 DNA: TGTGCCAGCAGCCCCGGTTGGGGGATGGCCGGGGAGCTGTTTTTT
CDR3 protein: CASSPGWGMAGELFF

V gene: TRBV19
D gene: -
J gene: TRBJ2-3
clone size: few
CDR3 DNA: TGTGCCACCGACCGGGGGAGCGGAAGACCTTCTAGCACAGATACGCAGTATTTT
CDR3 protein: CATDRGSGRPSSTDTQYF

V gene: TRBV10-1
D gene: -
J gene: TRBJ1-2
clone size: -
CDR3 DNA: TGCGCCATACTACGTCTGGGGGACGGCTACACCTTC
CDR3 protein: CAILRLGDGYTF

V gene: TRBV4-1
D gene: -
J gene: TRBJ1-6
clone size: -
CDR3 DNA: TGCGCCAGCAGCCAACATGTCGTGAGGGGAGCAAATTCACCCCTCCACTTT
CDR3 protein: CASSQHVVRGANSPLHF

V gene: TRBV19
D gene: -
J gene: TRBJ2-7
clone size: -
CDR3 DNA: TGTGCCAGTAGCGCCCTAAGTAGCCCTTCCTACGAGCAGTACTTC
CDR3 protein: CASSALSSPSYEQYF

V gene: TRBV28
D gene: -
J gene: TRBJ1-3
clone size: many
CDR3 DNA: -
CDR3 protein: CASSSSGRNTIYF

V gene: TRBV30
D gene: -
J gene: TRBJ2-5
clone size: -
CDR3 DNA: TGTGCCTGGAGGAGGGTGGGAGTACGCTATGAGACCCAGTACTTC
CDR3 protein: CAWRRVGVRYETQYF

V gene: TRBV5-1
D gene: -
J gene: TRBJ2-1
clone size: many
CDR3 DNA: TGCGCCAGCAGCTTGGGACAGCCCTCCTACAATGAGCAGTTCTTC
CDR3 protein: CASSLGQPSYNEQFF

V gene: TRBV11-2
D gene: -
J gene: TRBJ2-3
clone size: many
CDR3 DNA: TGTGCCAGCAGCTTAGATCACGGAGATACGCAGTATTTT
CDR3 protein: CASSLDHGDTQYF

V gene: TRBV28
D gene: -
J gene: TRBJ1-1
clone size: many
CDR3 DNA: TGTGCCAGCACCCTTGAAGGGGGGAACACTGAAGCTTTCTTT
CDR3 protein: CASTLEGGNTEAFF

V gene: TRBV10-3
D gene: TRBD1
J gene: TRBJ2-7
clone size: many
CDR3 DNA: TGTGCCATCAGGCCGGGACAGGGATGGGGGGAGCAGTACTTC
CDR3 protein: CAIRPGQGWGEQYF

V gene: TRBV28
D gene: -
J gene: TRBJ2-3
clone size: many
CDR3 DNA: TGTGCCAGCAGTTTAGGACAGAACCTTTTTTCCACAGATACGCAGTATTTT
CDR3 protein: CASSLGQNLFSTDTQYF

V gene: TRBV10-1
D gene: -
J gene: TRBJ2-4
clone size: many
CDR3 DNA: TGCGCCAGCAGCGGACCCCCAACGGCCAAAAACATTCAGTACTTC
CDR3 protein: CASSGPPTAKNIQYF

V gene: TRBV6-1
D gene: -
J gene: TRBJ1-6
clone size: many
CDR3 DNA: TGTGCCAGCGGTATGCAGGGGAATTCACCCCTCCACTTT
CDR3 protein: CASGMQGNSPLHF

V gene: TRBV7-2
D gene: TRBD1
J gene: TRBJ1-6
clone size: many
CDR3 DNA: TGTGCCAGCAGCTTAGCGACAGGGTCTAATTCACCCCTCCACTTT
CDR3 protein: CASSLATGSNSPLHF

V gene: TRBV14
D gene: -
J gene: TRBJ1-6
clone size: many
CDR3 DNA: TGTGCCAGCAGCCAAGGGGCAGCTAATTCACCCCTCCACTTT
CDR3 protein: CASSQGAANSPLHF

V gene: TRBV20-1
D gene: -
J gene: TRBJ2-7
clone size: many
CDR3 DNA: TGCAGTGCTAGAGATATAGGGGCCCAGTTCTACGAGCAGTACTTC
CDR3 protein: CSARDIGAQFYEQYF

V gene: TRBV7-9
D gene: -
J gene: TRBJ2-7
clone size: many
CDR3 DNA: TGTGCCAGCAGTTTGACTCGGGGCGAGCAGTACTTC
CDR3 protein: CASSLTRGEQYF

V gene: TRBV6-1
D gene: -
J gene: TRBJ2-5
clone size: -
CDR3 DNA: TGTGCCAGCAGACCGGGACCAAAAAGGGACCAGTACTTC
CDR3 protein: CASRPGPKRDQYF

V gene: TRBV12-3/TRBV12-4
D gene: -
J gene: TRBJ2-5
clone size: many
CDR3 DNA: TGTGCCAGCAGTTCCGGGACCGTAGAGACCCAGTACTTC
CDR3 protein: CASSSGTVETQYF

V gene: TRBV12-3/TRBV12-4
D gene: TRBD1
J gene: TRBJ2-6
clone size: -
CDR3 DNA: TGTGCCAGCAGTACCGGGACAGGGGGCGCTGGGGCCAACGTCCTGACTTTC
CDR3 protein: CASSTGTGGAGANVLTF

V gene: TRBV30
D gene: -
J gene: TRBJ2-1
clone size: many
CDR3 DNA: TGTGCCTGGAGTGTACGGAGGGGGGATGAGCAGTTCTTC
CDR3 protein: CAWSVRRGDEQFF

V gene: TRBV7-9
D gene: -
J gene: TRBJ2-3
clone size: many
CDR3 DNA: TGTGCCAGCAGCTCTTGGACCGTAGGCACAGATACGCAGTATTTT
CDR3 protein: CASSSWTVGTDTQYF

V gene: TRBV28
D gene: -
J gene: TRBJ1-1
clone size: many
CDR3 DNA: TGTGCCAGCAGACCCGGGTGGAACACTGAAGCTTTCTTT
CDR3 protein: CASRPGWNTEAFF

V gene: TRBV20-1
D gene: -
J gene: TRBJ1-1
clone size: many
CDR3 DNA: TGCAGTGCTAGATCATCGGAAGTAATGAACACTGAAGCTTTCTTT
CDR3 protein: CSARSSEVMNTEAFF

V gene: TRBV5-1
D gene: TRBD2
J gene: TRBJ2-3
clone size: many
CDR3 DNA: TGCGCCAGCAGCTCCGCGGGAGAGGAAACGCAGTATTTT
CDR3 protein: CASSSAGEETQYF

V gene: TRBV2
D gene: TRBD2
J gene: TRBJ2-2
clone size: many
CDR3 DNA: TGTGCCAGCAGTGGAGACTTAGGTGGCGGGAGGCGTTCCGGGGAGCTGTTTTTT
CDR3 protein: CASSGDLGGGRRSGELFF

V gene: TRBV4-1
D gene: TRBD2
J gene: TRBJ2-1
clone size: -
CDR3 DNA: TGCGCCAGCAGCCAAGAAGGCGGGGGCAATGAGCAGTTCTTC
CDR3 protein: CASSQEGGGNEQFF